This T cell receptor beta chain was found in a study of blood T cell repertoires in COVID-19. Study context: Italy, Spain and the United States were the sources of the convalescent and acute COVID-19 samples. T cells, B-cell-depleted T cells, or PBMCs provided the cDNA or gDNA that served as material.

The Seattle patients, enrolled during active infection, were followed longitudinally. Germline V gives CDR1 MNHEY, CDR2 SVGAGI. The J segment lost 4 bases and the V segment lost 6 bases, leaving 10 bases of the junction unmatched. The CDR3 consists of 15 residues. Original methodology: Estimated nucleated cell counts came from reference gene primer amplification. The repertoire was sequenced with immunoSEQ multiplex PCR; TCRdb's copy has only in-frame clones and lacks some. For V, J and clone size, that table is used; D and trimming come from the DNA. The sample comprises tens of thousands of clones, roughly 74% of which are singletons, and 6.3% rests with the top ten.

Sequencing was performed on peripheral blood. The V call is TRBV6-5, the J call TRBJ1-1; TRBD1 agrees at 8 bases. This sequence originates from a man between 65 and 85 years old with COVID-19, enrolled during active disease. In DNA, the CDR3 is TGTGCCAGCAGGAGATTCCAGGGGGCGGGCACTGAAGCTTTCTTT. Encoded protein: CASRRFQGAGTEAFF.